This TCR beta chain was sequenced for a study of cytomegalovirus exposure and HLA in healthy donors (TCRdb year 2017). In the study overall: According to an earlier analysis of 587 of the donors, 150 million to 200 million T cells yielded roughly 110 million unique TCR beta sequences and 250 to 350 Gb of sequence data. An early release that covered some 630 HLA-typed donors contained about 290 gigabases of sequencing data and approximately 85 million unique TCR sequences. Among the roughly 410 genotyped donors, approximately 76% belonged to the genetic ancestry cluster associated with self-reported Caucasian donors. The study was designed to test whether signatures of past pathogen exposure could be identified by cataloging public T cell receptors. Using immunosequencing, the study profiled T cell repertoires from 666 subjects and related those repertoires to cytomegalovirus serostatus. Along with the approximately 700-subject first cohort, a separate validation cohort of around 120 different subjects was used. High-throughput TCR immunosequencing, statistical association of individual TCRs with disease status, and machine learning were combined to predict cytomegalovirus infection status. A later analysis re-examined previously published TCR beta repertoires from roughly 650 donors and added high-resolution HLA genotyping to investigate patterns of TCR occurrence. In the later analysis, no new phenotypic data were used to find candidate immune exposures; instead, reliance was placed on TCR beta sequences and their occurrence across donors. In an earlier analysis of 500 to 650 of the donors, high-throughput TCR beta sequencing was used to judge whether each TCR beta V gene segment behaved as functional or pseudogenic. Donor age, sex, ethnicity and CMV serostatus were collected together with the repertoire data. In a later genetic analysis, genome-wide SNP genotypes for 398 of the 666 donors were used, and that subset was treated as a discovery cohort. Every discovery cohort repertoire had been produced on one sequencing platform. HLA typing included class I and class II loci at four-digit resolution. Typing coverage differed by locus: A, B, C, DRB1 and DQB1 were typed in about 620-630 donors, DQA1 in roughly 510, DPA1 in around 580, and DPB1 in just under 480. Five DR-DQ haplotypes were treated as single units for association and clustering because of strong linkage in the cohort. Among under 450 genotyped donors of the cohort, an average of 235,054 unique TCR beta nucleotide sequences were sequenced per donor, roughly 18% of them non-productive. What the authors observed across the whole study: The study listed 164 TCR beta chains as associated with cytomegalovirus. The classifier was reported to diagnose cytomegalovirus status with high specificity and sensitivity in both the original cohort and the validation cohort. Most TCR sequences were seen in very few donors, while some public TCRs were found in many individuals. Assigning TCR associations to individual alleles was difficult when HLA alleles, especially DR and DQ, strongly co-occurred. Because some donors lacked HLA typing at each locus, the association tests relied only on the typed subset. In this cohort, only TCR beta chains were sequenced, and detectable features were limited by the absence of alpha or paired-chain data. Presence/absence analyses assumed roughly uniform sequencing depth across donors, an assumption that may not hold. Most CMV-associated TCR beta chains appeared to be HLA-restricted in a later analysis, and the HLA associations seemed to be driven largely by CMV exposure. A further reported finding was that TCR beta sequences accurately predicted the HLA-A and HLA-B alleles for most subjects in the first cohort. Broadly in line with IMGT annotations, most TCR beta V segments showed up in productive rearrangements about 87% or about 30% of the time in an earlier analysis of roughly 590 of the donors. The authors suggested that the approach could potentially be generalized to other disease states and immunological phenotypes. Compared with the roughly 700-donor mean, donors in an Asian-associated ancestry cluster had fewer N-insertions in productive TCRs, according to a later genetic analysis. A later analysis found that TCR association rates varied across HLA loci, with DRB1 alleles showing the most associated TCRs and HLA-C alleles the fewest. At a false discovery rate of 0.05, a later analysis linked under 20,000 TCR beta sequences to specific HLA alleles. In vitro tests confirmed that three of the cytomegalovirus-associated TCR beta chains recognize cytomegalovirus antigens. Several of the top co-occurrence clusters appeared to be linked to parvovirus B19, influenza, CMV and Epstein-Barr virus, according to a later analysis. Correlated functional status among segregating V segments might reflect linkage disequilibrium, but an unknown experimental factor could not be ruled out. The earlier analysis of a few hundred of the donors excluded seventeen rarely observed V segments, including chromosome 9 orphons, because counts were too low. An association between a missense DCLRE1C variant and V-gene and J-gene trimming of TCR beta chains was found in a later genetic analysis and replicated in an independent cohort. For the cohort, immune exposure information was limited to CMV serostatus. Compared with equally common non-associated chains, HLA-associated TCR beta chains in a later analysis were more clonally expanded and had lower generation probabilities. A group of highly shared sequence variants was considered likely to be a technical artifact of the sequencing pipeline.

The protocol used for the library was the immunoSEQ multiplex PCR assay. For the multiplex PCR, a mixture combining 60 forward primers for TCR Vbeta segments and 13 reverse primers for TCR Jbeta segments was used. A multiplex PCR assay on genomic DNA amplified the CDR3 region of rearranged TCR beta genes. The Illumina HiSeq System was used to sequence the amplified TCR beta libraries as 87-base-pair reads. The published analysis was carried out like this. A later analysis tallied about 77 million unique TCR beta chains across the approximately 670 repertoires, and roughly 11 million of those chains were shared by two or more donors. Raw reads were error-corrected and collapsed into unique sequences with a nearest-neighbor algorithm that merged closely related sequences to remove PCR and sequencing errors. To assign V, D and J gene segments, CDR3 sequences were aligned to IMGT reference sequences. For a sequence to be retained, a match of at least six nucleotides was required to both a V gene segment and a J gene segment. Rearrangements were called productive when the CDR3 lacked stop codons and stayed in frame with V and J; all others were non-productive. CDR3 was defined according to IMGT convention as the region running from the second conserved V-encoded cysteine to the conserved J-encoded phenylalanine. In an earlier analysis of more than 550 of the donors, sequences lacking an unambiguous match to a single V gene segment were excluded. In an earlier analysis of 500 to 750 of the donors, V segments were called functional above 56.7% productive rearrangements and were called segregating when the between-donor standard deviation exceeded 5%. To diagnose cytomegalovirus status from the catalog of TCR beta chain sequences, a statistical classification framework was built. V and J gene assignment, in a later analysis, came from comparing TCR nucleotide sequences with IMGT/GENE-DB human TR gene sequences. In a later analysis, CDR3 sequences and most-parsimonious VDJ recombination scenarios were assigned using the TCRdist pipeline. In a later analysis, each TCR beta chain was defined by its CDR3 amino acid sequence together with its V-gene family, and reads lacking a unique V-gene family were excluded. As a way to deal with suspected cross-contamination and a sequencing artifact, a later analysis dropped more than 500 nucleotide sequences that were highly shared and had low generation probability. In a later analysis, a clonal expansion index for each public chain was calculated from normalized within-repertoire ranks of inferred template counts. A later analysis computed generation probabilities with a VDJ recombination model fitted to out-of-frame rearrangements, and checked the results against IGoR. Hypergeometric tests were used in a later analysis to score TCR-TCR, TCR-HLA and TCR-CMV co-occurrence, with a repertoire-size bias correction applied to the TCR pairs. In a later analysis, false discovery rates were estimated by permuting HLA or CMV assignments 20 times. In a later analysis, co-occurring TCRs were grouped with DBSCAN, and TCRdist sequence similarity was added when clustering was performed within HLA-allele-positive subsets. Co-occurrence clustering excluded repertoires with fewer than 30,000 or more than 120,000 public chains, plus five with anomalous nucleotide sharing. TCRdb limited this immuneACCESS table to in-frame rearrangements with V and J called. A share of clones is missing; checked studies link under half to unresolved V genes, and the rest is unexplained. V and J calls plus clone size are reproduced from that table; the DNA served to infer D and trimming. The sample table lists under 150,000 clones, around three quarters of them with a count of one. The ten top clones hold 2% to 2.5% of the sample.

The cohort comprised 550 to 700 healthy bone marrow donors. All cohort members were sampled while nominally healthy, although unrecorded immune exposures were likely present. The donor was CMV seronegative and was included in the group of a few hundred seronegative cohort members. Every donor gave a peripheral blood sample, and the peripheral blood mononuclear cells from that sample were used for TCR beta sequencing. Genomic DNA extraction from the blood cell samples was performed with the Qiagen DNeasy Blood Extraction Kit. Notes on this clone: This receptor's antigen is unknown. There are no base qualities to consult, and no much larger clone falls within one base.

The source of this sequence is a man aged 30 to 45 in good health and CMV-seronegative. The sample was PBMCs.

CDR3 region: CASRPATIYTGELFF. The nucleotide sequence is TGCGCCAGCAGGCCGGCGACAATCTACACCGGGGAGCTGTTTTTT. The chain is encoded by TRBV5-1 joined to TRBJ2-2; the D segment cannot be called with confidence. V gives up 5 bases and J gives up 3 bases, and the segment between their germline ends measures 14 bases. The CDR3 runs 15 residues from the cysteine to the phenylalanine. CDR3 DNA is the only sequence kept; it has 45 bases, read in frame from the first base. Reading the germline V gene gives CDR1 SGHRS and CDR2 YFSETQ.